Sequencing of this TCR beta chain was carried out in a study of cytomegalovirus exposure and HLA in healthy donors. Study-level background: Caucasian-associated ancestry cluster membership applied to 75% to 85% of nearly 400 genotyped donors.

General study results and limits: Under in vitro conditions, a few CMV-associated chains were confirmed as specific for CMV antigens. Immune exposure information available was restricted to CMV serostatus.

Primers: 60 Vbeta forward and 13 Jbeta reverse. TCRdb's table, derived via immunoSEQ multiplex PCR, lists solely in-frame clones and lacks some. This sample carries over 150,000 clones, 65% to 85% of them seen once, and the ten largest clones take 2.4%. This clone was recorded only once. What it binds is unknown. The CDR3 runs to 17 residues. Germline V gene data show CDR1 as SGHNT and CDR2 as YYREEE (reference sequence). V dropped 4 bases and J dropped 1; count of bases not matched to a gene: 12. Despite likely unrecorded immune exposures, the donors were nominally healthy at the time of sampling. This TCR came from a male donor in good health and CMV-seronegative. This chain joins TRBV5-4 and TRBJ2-7; 9 bases map to TRBD1. Specimen: PBMCs. The CDR3, as DNA: TGTGCCAGCAGCACACTCCCCGCGGGACAGGGATCCTACGAGCAGTACTTC. Amino acids: CASSTLPAGQGSYEQYF. Combining the CDR3 with reference TRBV5-4 and TRBJ2-7 gives the whole variable domain ETGVTQSPTHLIKTRGQQVTLRCSSQSGHNTVSWYQQALGQGPQFIFQYYREEENGRGNFPPRFSGLQFPNYSSELNVNALELDDSALYLCASSTLPAGQGSYEQYFGPGTRLTVT.